This paragraph reports one T cell receptor (beta chain). The clone's antigen remains unknown. A much more abundant neighbour one base away suggests this may be a read error. The CDR3 goes from the cysteine to the phenylalanine over 14 residues. Only the CDR3 part of the read is kept: 42 bases, read in frame from the first base. At the junction V is shortened by 2 bases and J by 1 base, with 11 bases in between. CDR1 and CDR2 were assigned from the germline V gene (reference sequence) as GTSNPN and SVGIG. The source of the sample is a study of early T cells in non-severe SARS-CoV-2 infection (dated by TCRdb to 2020 to 2022). Concerning the study at large: Bulk RNA from unsorted whole blood was used for TCR sequencing, so alpha and beta chains could not be paired.

What the authors observed across the whole study: Matching against VDJdb was skewed toward anti-spike CD8 responses, likely underestimated virus-specific expansions, and missed private and CD4 specificities.

A case-control design nested within a healthcare worker cohort in London, UK, was used, with weekly nasopharyngeal swab PCR tests and blood sampling performed. Between 23 and 31 March 2020, the week of the UK lockdown, healthcare workers were enrolled and then followed up weekly for as long as 16 weeks. The method behind the library was 5' RACE. This sample was sequenced with a NextSeq 500. The TCR library protocol attached unique molecular identifiers to individual cDNA molecules to correct for sequencing error and PCR bias. Sequencing covered both TCR alpha and beta chains, and within each sample the abundances of alpha and beta sequences were tightly co-correlated. Turning to the authors' computational methods: Decombinator V4 was used to perform V gene, J gene and CDR3 annotation of TCR sequences. TCRs were defined as expanded if a significant change between any two time points was detected under a Poisson model with p below 0.0001. TCR abundances were normalised to the total number of TCRs sequenced per sample and were expressed as counts per million. TRAV1-2 paired with TRAJ12, TRAJ20 or TRAJ33 defined MAIT TCRs, while TRAV10 paired with TRAJ18 defined iNKT TCRs. A search of VDJdb, accessed on 1 November 2021, was run for TCRs annotated to CMV, EBV and SARS-CoV-2, with TCRs annotated for multiple antigens excluded. TCRdb passed the public sequencing reads through fastp at Q25 and MiXCR, retaining productive beta sequences. CDR3 protein sequences are deduplicated, and each keeps its most common genes and DNA. For this entry, the V and J calls and clone size follow TCRdb and not the study's own pipeline. The sample contains 81,000 or so distinct CDR3 sequences, less than 15% of them found a single time. About 3.5% of the sample comes from the top ten.

The sequence derives from an adult who was a healthcare worker with PCR-confirmed SARS-CoV-2 infection or an uninfected control (not recorded which). The sequenced sample was whole blood. The rearranged chain carries TRBV30 and TRBJ1-1; the D gene is perhaps TRBD1, from 5 matching bases. The nucleotides read TGTGCCTGGAGTATGGGCAGGGCGAACACTGAAGCTTTCTTT. This sequence encodes CAWSMGRANTEAFF.